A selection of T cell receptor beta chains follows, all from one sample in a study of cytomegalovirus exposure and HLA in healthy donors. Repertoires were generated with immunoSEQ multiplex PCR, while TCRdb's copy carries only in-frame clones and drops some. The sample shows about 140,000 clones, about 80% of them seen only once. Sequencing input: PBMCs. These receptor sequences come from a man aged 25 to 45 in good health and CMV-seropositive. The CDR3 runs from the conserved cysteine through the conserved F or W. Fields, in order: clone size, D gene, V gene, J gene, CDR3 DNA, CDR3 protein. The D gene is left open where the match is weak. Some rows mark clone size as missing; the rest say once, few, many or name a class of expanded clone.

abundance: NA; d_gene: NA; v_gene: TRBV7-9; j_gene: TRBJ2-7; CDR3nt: TGTGCCAGCAGCTTAATGTCGAGTTCCTGGCAGTACTTC; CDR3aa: CASSLMSSSWQYF
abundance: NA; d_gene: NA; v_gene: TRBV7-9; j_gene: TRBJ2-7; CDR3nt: TGTGCCAGCAGCTTAAGCGGACGCTACGAGCAGTACTTC; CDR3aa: CASSLSGRYEQYF
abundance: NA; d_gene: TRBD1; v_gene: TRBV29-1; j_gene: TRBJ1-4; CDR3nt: TGCAGCGTTCGGGACAGGGAGGATACTAATGAAAAACTGTTTTTT; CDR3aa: CSVRDREDTNEKLFF
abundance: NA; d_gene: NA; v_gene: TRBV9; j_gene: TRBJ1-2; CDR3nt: TGTGCCAGCAGCGTAGATGCGGGGGTAGTTCGCCCCTATGGCTACACCTTC; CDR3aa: CASSVDAGVVRPYGYTF
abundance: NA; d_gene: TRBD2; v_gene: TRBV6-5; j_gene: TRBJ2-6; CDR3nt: TGTGCCACGGGGGGTGGGGGGTCTGGGGCCAACGTCCTGACTTTC; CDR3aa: CATGGGGSGANVLTF
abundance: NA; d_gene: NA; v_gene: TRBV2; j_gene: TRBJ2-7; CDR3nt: TGTGCCAGCAGTGAGATAGGGGAATACGAGCAGTACTTC; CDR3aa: CASSEIGEYEQYF
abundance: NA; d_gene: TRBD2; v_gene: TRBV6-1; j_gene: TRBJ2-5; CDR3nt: TGTGCCAGCAGTGTACTCCTCGGAGTAGCGGGAGGGCTTGAGACCCAGTACTTC; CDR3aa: CASSVLLGVAGGLETQYF
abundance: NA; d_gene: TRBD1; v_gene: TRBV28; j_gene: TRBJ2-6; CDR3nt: TGTGCCAGCAGTCAACGAGGGGACGGGACAGGTCTATCTGGGGCCAACGTCCTGACTTTC; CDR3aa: CASSQRGDGTGLSGANVLTF
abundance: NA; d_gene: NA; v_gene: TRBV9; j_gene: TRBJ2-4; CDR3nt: TGTGCCAGCAGCGTAGCGGTCTCCCCCTCGTCCAAAAACATTCAGTACTTC; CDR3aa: CASSVAVSPSSKNIQYF
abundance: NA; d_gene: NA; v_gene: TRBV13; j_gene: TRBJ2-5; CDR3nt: TGTGCCAGCAGCAGGGAGCGACAAGAGACCCAGTACTTC; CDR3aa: CASSRERQETQYF
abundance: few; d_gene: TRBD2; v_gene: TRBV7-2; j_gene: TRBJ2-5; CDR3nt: TGTGCCAGCAGCTCGGGACTAGCGGGGGTTGTCAACTTC; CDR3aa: CASSSGLAGVVNF